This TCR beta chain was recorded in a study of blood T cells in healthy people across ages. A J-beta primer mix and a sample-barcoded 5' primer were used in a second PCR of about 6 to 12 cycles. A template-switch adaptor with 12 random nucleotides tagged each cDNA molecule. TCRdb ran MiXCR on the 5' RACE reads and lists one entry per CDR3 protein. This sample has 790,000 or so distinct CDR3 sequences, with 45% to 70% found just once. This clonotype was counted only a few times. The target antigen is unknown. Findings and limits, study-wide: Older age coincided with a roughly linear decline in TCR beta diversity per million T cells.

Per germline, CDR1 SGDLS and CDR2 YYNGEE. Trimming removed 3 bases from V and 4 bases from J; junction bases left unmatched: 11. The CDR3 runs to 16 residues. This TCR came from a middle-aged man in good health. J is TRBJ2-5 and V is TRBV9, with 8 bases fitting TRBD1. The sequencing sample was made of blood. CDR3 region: CASSASGTGGLETQYF. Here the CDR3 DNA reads TGTGCCAGCAGCGCCTCCGGGACAGGCGGCTTAGAGACCCAGTACTTC.